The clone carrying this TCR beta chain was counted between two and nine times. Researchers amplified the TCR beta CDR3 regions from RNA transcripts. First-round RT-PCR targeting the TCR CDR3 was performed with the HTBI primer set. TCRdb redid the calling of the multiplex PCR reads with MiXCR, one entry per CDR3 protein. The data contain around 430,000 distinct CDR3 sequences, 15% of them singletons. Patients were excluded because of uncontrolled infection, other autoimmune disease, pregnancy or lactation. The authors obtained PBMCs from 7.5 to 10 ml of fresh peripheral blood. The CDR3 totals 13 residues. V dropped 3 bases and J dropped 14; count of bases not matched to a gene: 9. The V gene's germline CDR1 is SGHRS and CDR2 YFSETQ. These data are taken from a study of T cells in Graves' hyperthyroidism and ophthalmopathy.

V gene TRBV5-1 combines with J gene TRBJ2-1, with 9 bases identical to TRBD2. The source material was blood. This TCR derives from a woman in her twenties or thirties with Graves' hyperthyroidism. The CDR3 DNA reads TGCGCCAGCAGCTCGTCGGTAGCGGGAGAAAAGTTCTTC. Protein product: CASSSSVAGEKFF. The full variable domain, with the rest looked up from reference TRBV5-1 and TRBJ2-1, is KAGVTQTPRYLIKTRGQQVTLSCSPISGHRSVSWYQQTPGQGLQFLFEYFSETQRNKGNFPGRFSGRQFSNSRSEMNVSTLELGDSALYLCASSSSVAGEKFFGPGTRLTVL.